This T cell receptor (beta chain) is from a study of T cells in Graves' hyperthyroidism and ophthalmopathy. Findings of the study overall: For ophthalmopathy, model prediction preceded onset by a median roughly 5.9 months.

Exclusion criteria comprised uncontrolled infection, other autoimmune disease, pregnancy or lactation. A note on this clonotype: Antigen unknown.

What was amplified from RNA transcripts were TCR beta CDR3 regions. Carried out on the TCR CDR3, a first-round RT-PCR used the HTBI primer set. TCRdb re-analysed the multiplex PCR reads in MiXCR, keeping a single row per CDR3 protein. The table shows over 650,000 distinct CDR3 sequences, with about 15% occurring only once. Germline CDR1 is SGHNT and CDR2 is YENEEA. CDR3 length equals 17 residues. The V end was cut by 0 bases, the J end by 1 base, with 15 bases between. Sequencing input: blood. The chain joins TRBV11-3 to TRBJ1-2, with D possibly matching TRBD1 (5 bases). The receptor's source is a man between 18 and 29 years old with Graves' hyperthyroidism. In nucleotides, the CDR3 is TGTGCCAGCAGCTTAGATGGGGAAACAGGAGTTAACTATGGCTACACCTTC. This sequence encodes CASSLDGETGVNYGYTF. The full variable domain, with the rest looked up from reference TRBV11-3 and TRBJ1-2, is EAGVVQSPRYKIIEKKQPVAFWCNPISGHNTLYWYLQNLGQGPELLIRYENEEAVDDSQLPKDRFSAERLKGVDSTLKIQPAELGDSAVYLCASSLDGETGVNYGYTFGSGTRLTVV.